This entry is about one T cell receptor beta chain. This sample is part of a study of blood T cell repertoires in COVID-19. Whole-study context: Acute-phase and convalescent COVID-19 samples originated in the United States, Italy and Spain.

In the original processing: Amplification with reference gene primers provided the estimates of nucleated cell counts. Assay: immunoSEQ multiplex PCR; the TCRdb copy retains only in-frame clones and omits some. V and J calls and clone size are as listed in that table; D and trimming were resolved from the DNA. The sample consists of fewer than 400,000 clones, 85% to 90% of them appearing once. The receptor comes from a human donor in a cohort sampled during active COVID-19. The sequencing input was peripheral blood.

This CDR3 reads CASSPSGAVTGELFF. The CDR3 DNA follows: TGTGCCAGCAGCCCGAGCGGAGCGGTCACCGGGGAGCTGTTTTTT. The rearrangement uses TRBV7-9 and TRBJ2-2; D may be TRBD2 (5 bases). Germline CDR1 SEHNR, CDR2 FQNEAQ (reference sequence). The CDR3 length is 15 residues. V was pared by 5 bases and J by 4 bases, with 14 bases between.